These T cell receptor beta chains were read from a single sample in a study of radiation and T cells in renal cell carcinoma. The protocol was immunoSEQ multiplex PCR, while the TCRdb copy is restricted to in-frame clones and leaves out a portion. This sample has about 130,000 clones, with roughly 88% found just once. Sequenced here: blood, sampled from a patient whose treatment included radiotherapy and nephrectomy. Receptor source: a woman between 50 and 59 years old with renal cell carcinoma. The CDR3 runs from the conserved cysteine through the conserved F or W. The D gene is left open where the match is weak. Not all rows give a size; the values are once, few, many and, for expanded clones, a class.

CDR3nt: TGTGCCACCGGACTGTACTCTGGAAACACCATATATTTT
CDR3aa: CATGLYSGNTIYF
d_gene: .
abundance: .
v_gene: TRBV19
j_gene: TRBJ1-3

CDR3nt: TGTGCCAGCAGTGGGACTTTGGCCTTCCAAGAGACCCAGTACTTC
CDR3aa: CASSGTLAFQETQYF
d_gene: .
abundance: once
v_gene: TRBV6-1
j_gene: TRBJ2-5

CDR3nt: TGCGCCAGTAGCGGGGGCTTCACGAACACCGGGGAGCTGTTTTTT
CDR3aa: CASSGGFTNTGELFF
d_gene: TRBD2
abundance: .
v_gene: TRBV4-3
j_gene: TRBJ2-2

CDR3nt: TGTGCCAGCAACCAGGGCGATTCACCCCTCCACTTT
CDR3aa: CASNQGDSPLHF
d_gene: .
abundance: .
v_gene: TRBV9
j_gene: TRBJ1-6

CDR3nt: TGTGCCAGCAGCGTAGGTGACAGGGGGCAATCTAACTATGGCTACACCTTC
CDR3aa: CASSVGDRGQSNYGYTF
d_gene: TRBD1
abundance: .
v_gene: TRBV9
j_gene: TRBJ1-2

CDR3nt: TGTGCCAGTAGTAACACCCAACTCTATGGCTACACCTTC
CDR3aa: CASSNTQLYGYTF
d_gene: .
abundance: .
v_gene: TRBV19
j_gene: TRBJ1-2

CDR3nt: TGTGCCAGCAGTGAAGTAGGCATTATCCAAGAGACCCAGTACTTC
CDR3aa: CASSEVGIIQETQYF
d_gene: .
abundance: .
v_gene: TRBV6-1
j_gene: TRBJ2-5

CDR3nt: TGTGCCAGTAGTAACCAGGGTGGGGAGATGGGGACCCAGTACTTC
CDR3aa: CASSNQGGEMGTQYF
d_gene: .
abundance: .
v_gene: TRBV19
j_gene: TRBJ2-5

CDR3nt: TGTGCCAGCAGGGCCCAGACAACTAACTATGGCTACACCTTC
CDR3aa: CASRAQTTNYGYTF
d_gene: .
abundance: .
v_gene: TRBV2
j_gene: TRBJ1-2

CDR3nt: TGTGCCAGTAGTATCTCTGGGAGTGAGACCCAGTACTTC
CDR3aa: CASSISGSETQYF
d_gene: .
abundance: once
v_gene: TRBV19
j_gene: TRBJ2-5

CDR3nt: TGTGCCAGCAGTGAAGCGCTTCGGGTCTGGGAGCAGTTCTTC
CDR3aa: CASSEALRVWEQFF
d_gene: .
abundance: .
v_gene: TRBV2
j_gene: TRBJ2-1

CDR3nt: TGCGCCAGCAGCCAAGATGACAGAAGAAACACCATATATTTT
CDR3aa: CASSQDDRRNTIYF
d_gene: .
abundance: .
v_gene: TRBV4-3
j_gene: TRBJ1-3

CDR3nt: TGTGCCAGCGTGCGGGGACAGGGCAATCAGCCCCAGCATTTT
CDR3aa: CASVRGQGNQPQHF
d_gene: TRBD1
abundance: few
v_gene: TRBV2
j_gene: TRBJ1-5

CDR3nt: TGCGCCAGCAGCTCCCTTCGGTGGGGGCGAACCGGGGAGCTGTTTTTT
CDR3aa: CASSSLRWGRTGELFF
d_gene: .
abundance: .
v_gene: TRBV5-1
j_gene: TRBJ2-2

CDR3nt: TGCGCCAGCAGCTTGGGGCAGCCTGGGGACACTGAAGCTTTCTTT
CDR3aa: CASSLGQPGDTEAFF
d_gene: .
abundance: .
v_gene: TRBV5-1
j_gene: TRBJ1-1

CDR3nt: TGCGCCAGCAGCCCTAAGACCATCCCCGGTACCGGGGAGCTGTTTTTT
CDR3aa: CASSPKTIPGTGELFF
d_gene: .
abundance: once
v_gene: TRBV4-1
j_gene: TRBJ2-2

CDR3nt: TGTGCCAGCTCACCCCGGTCAGCGGGGGTTACCACAGATACGCAGTATTTT
CDR3aa: CASSPRSAGVTTDTQYF
d_gene: TRBD2
abundance: .
v_gene: TRBV18
j_gene: TRBJ2-3